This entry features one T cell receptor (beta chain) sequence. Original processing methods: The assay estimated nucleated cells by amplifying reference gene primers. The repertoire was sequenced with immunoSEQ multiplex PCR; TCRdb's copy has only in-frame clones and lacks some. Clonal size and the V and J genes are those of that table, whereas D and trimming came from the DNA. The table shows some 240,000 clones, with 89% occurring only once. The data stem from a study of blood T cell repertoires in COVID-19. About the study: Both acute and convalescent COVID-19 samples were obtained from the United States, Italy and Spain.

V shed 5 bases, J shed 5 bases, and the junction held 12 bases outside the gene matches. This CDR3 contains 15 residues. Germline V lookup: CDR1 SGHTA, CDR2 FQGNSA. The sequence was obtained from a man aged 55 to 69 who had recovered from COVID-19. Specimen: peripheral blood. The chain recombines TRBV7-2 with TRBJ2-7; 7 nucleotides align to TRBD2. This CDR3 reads CASSPKRDPRHEQYF. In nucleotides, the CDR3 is TGTGCCAGCAGCCCTAAGCGGGATCCGCGGCACGAGCAGTACTTC.